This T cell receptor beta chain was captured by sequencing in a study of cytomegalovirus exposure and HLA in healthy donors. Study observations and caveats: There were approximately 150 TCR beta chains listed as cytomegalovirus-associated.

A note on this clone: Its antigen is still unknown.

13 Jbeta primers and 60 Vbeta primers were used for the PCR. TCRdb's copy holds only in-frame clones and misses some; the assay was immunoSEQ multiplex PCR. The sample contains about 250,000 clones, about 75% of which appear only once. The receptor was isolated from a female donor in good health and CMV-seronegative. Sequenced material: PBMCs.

This chain's CDR3 is CASSLQGYEQYF. CDR3 DNA: TGTGCCAGCAGCCTCCAGGGCTACGAGCAGTACTTC. V and J are TRBV7-8 and TRBJ2-7; D possibly corresponds to TRBD1 (5 bases). Germline-derived CDR1 and CDR2 are SGHVS and FQNEAQ. This CDR3 region has 12 residues. With 5 bases removed from V and 3 bases from J, the gap between germline ends came to 8 bases.